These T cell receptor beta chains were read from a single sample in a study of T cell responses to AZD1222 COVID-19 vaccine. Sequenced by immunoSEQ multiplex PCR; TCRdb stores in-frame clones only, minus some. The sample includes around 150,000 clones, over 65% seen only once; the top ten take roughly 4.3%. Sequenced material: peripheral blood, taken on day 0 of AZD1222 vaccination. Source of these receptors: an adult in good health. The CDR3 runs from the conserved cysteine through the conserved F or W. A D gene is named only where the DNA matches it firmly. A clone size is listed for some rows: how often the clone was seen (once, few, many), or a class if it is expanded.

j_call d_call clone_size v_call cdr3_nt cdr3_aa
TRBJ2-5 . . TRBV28 TGTGCCAGCAGGCCGGGACGTCAGGAGACCCAGTACTTC CASRPGRQETQYF
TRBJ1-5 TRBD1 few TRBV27 TGTGCCAGCAGCCCTAGAACCGGGACAGGCCTTTCTCAGCCCCAGCATTTT CASSPRTGTGLSQPQHF
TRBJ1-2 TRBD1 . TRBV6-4 TGTGCCAGCAGTGACCGCGGACAGGACTTCGCCTATGGCTACACCTTC CASSDRGQDFAYGYTF
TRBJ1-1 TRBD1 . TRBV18 TGTGCCAGCTCACCACCGGGACAGCTTGTCTTGAACACTGAAGCTTTCTTT CASSPPGQLVLNTEAFF
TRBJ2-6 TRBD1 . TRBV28 TGTGCCAGCAGTTTTGCCTTACTTGGGACAGTACCTGGGGCCAACGTCCTGACTTTC CASSFALLGTVPGANVLTF
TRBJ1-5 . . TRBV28 TGTGCCAGCAGGGGGCACAGGGACTTTAGCAATCAGCCCCAGCATTTT CASRGHRDFSNQPQHF
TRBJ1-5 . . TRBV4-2 TGTGCCAGCAGCCAAGATTTCGGACAGCCCCAGCATTTT CASSQDFGQPQHF
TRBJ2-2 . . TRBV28 TGTGCCAGCAGTTTCGGATCCTTTACCGGGGAGCTGTTTTTT CASSFGSFTGELFF
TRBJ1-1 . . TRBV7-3 TGTGCCAGCAGCTTATGGCCCTCGGGGGAAGCTTTCTTT CASSLWPSGEAFF
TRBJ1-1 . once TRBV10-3 TGTGCCATCAGTGAGGCAGGGAGAGGCACTGAAGCTTTCTTT CAISEAGRGTEAFF
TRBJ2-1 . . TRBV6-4 TGTGCCAGCAGCCTCACGATTTACAATGAGCAGTTCTTC CASSLTIYNEQFF
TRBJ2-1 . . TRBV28 TGTGCCAGCCTGGGTAATGAGCAGTTCTTC CASLGNEQFF
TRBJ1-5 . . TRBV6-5 TGTGCCAGCGTGACTCCCGGAGGGCAGCCCCAGCATTTT CASVTPGGQPQHF
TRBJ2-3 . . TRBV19 TGTGCCAGTTCGAAACATGGGCAGACTCTCCTCACAGATACGCAGTATTTT CASSKHGQTLLTDTQYF
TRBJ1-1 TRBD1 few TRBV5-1 TGCGCCAGCAGCATGGGACAGGCTGATTACACTGAAGCTTTCTTT CASSMGQADYTEAFF
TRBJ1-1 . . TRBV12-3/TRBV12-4 TGTGCCAGCAGTTCCAGGGGCCCTGAAGCTTTCTTT CASSSRGPEAFF
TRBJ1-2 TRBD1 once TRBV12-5 TGTGCTAGTGGTGGAGGGACAGGGGGCCCCTATGGCTACACCTTC CASGGGTGGPYGYTF
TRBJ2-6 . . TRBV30 TGTGCCTGGAGTTTTAATGCTGGGGCCAACGTCCTGACTTTC CAWSFNAGANVLTF
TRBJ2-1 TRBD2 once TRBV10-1 TGCGCCAGCAGTGAGTCGACTAGCGGGGGACTCCCGCGGTACAATGAGCAGTTCTTC CASSESTSGGLPRYNEQFF
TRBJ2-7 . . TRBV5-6 TGTGCCAGCAGCCTCGACATCTCCTACGAGCAGTACTTC CASSLDISYEQYF
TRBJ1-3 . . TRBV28 TGTGCCAGCATTCGATCTTCTGGAAACACCATATATTTT CASIRSSGNTIYF
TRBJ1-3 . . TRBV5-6 TGTGCCAGCAGCTTGAGGTACAGGGCCTACTCTGGAAACACCATATATTTT CASSLRYRAYSGNTIYF
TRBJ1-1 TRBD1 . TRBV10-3 TGTGCCATCAGTGAGGGACAGGTGAACACTGAAGCTTTCTTT CAISEGQVNTEAFF
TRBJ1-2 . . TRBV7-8 TGTGCCAGCAGCCCGCTGACAGCCAACTATGGCTACACCTTC CASSPLTANYGYTF
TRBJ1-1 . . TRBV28 TGTGCCAGCAGTTTACCTCACACTGAAGCTTTCTTT CASSLPHTEAFF
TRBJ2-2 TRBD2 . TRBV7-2 TGTGCCAGCAGCCCAGTGGGGACTAGCGGGGGGATAAGGGAGCTGTTTTTT CASSPVGTSGGIRELFF
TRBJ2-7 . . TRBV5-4 TGTGCCAGCAGCCTCGACAGGACTTCCTACGAGCAGTACTTC CASSLDRTSYEQYF
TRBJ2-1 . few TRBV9 TGTGCCAGCAGCGTCCAGGGGTCCAATGAGCAGTTCTTC CASSVQGSNEQFF
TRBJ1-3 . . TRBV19 TGTGCCAGTAGGATTGGAGGGCCCTCTGGAAACACCATATATTTT CASRIGGPSGNTIYF
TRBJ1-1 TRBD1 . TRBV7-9 TGTGCCAGCAGCTTGACAGGGGTGAACACTGAAGCTTTCTTT CASSLTGVNTEAFF
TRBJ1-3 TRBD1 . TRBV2 TGTGCCAGCAGGACAGGGGCCGACTCTGGAAACACCATATATTTT CASRTGADSGNTIYF
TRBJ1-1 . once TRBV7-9 TGTGCCAGCAGTCCCATGCCGGGAACAGGGAACACTGAAGCTTTCTTT CASSPMPGTGNTEAFF
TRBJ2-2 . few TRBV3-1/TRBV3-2 TGTGCCAGCAGCCGAGGCGGGGGCCCGAACACCGGGGAGCTGTTTTTT CASSRGGGPNTGELFF